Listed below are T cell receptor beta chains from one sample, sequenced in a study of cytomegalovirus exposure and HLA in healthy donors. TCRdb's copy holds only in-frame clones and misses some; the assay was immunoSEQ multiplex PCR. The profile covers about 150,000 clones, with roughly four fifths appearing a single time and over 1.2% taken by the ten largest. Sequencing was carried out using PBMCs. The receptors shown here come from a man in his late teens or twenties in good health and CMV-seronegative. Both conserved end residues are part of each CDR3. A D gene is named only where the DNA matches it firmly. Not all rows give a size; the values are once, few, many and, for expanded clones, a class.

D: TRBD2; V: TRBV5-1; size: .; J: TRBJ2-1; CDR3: CASSLPSGATNEQFF; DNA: TGCGCCAGCAGCTTACCTAGCGGAGCTACGAATGAGCAGTTCTTC
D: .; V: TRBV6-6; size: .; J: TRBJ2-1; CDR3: CASSYPMGGPEQFF; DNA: TGTGCCAGCAGTTATCCCATGGGAGGACCTGAGCAGTTCTTC
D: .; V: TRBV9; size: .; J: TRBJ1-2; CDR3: CASSEGYRRVTNYGYTF; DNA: TGTGCCAGCAGCGAGGGGTACAGGAGAGTCACTAACTATGGCTACACCTTC
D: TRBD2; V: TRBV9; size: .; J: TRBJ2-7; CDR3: CASSQSGLAGYEQYF; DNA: TGTGCCAGCTCCCAAAGCGGGCTAGCGGGGTACGAGCAGTACTTC
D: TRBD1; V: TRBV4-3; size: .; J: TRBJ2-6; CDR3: CASSPTGQSSGANVLTF; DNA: TGCGCCAGCAGCCCTACGGGACAGAGCTCTGGGGCCAACGTCCTGACTTTC
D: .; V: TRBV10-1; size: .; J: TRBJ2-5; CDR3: CASWGGAGETQYF; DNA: TGCGCCAGCTGGGGGGGGGCTGGGGAGACCCAGTACTTC
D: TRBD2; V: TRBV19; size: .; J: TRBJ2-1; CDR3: CASSISLTSGSLSEQFF; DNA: TGTGCCAGTAGTATCTCACTAACTAGCGGGAGTTTGAGTGAGCAGTTCTTC
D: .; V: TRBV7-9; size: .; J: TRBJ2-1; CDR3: CASSLSPPSQRGNEQFF; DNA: TGTGCCAGCAGCTTAAGCCCTCCGTCTCAAAGGGGCAATGAGCAGTTCTTC
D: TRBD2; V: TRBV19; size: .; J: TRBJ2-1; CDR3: CASSSTLTGGYNEQFF; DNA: TGTGCCAGTAGTTCGACCCTGACCGGGGGGTACAATGAGCAGTTCTTC
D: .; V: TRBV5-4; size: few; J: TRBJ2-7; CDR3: CASSLGGQASYEQYF; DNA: TGTGCCAGCAGCTTGGGTGGCCAGGCCTCCTACGAGCAGTACTTC
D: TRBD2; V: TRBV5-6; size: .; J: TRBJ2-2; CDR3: CASSPAAGGFANTGELFF; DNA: TGTGCCAGCAGCCCCGCGGCGGGAGGATTCGCGAACACCGGGGAGCTGTTTTTT
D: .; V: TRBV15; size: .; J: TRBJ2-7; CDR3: CATSREEPGLSPPEQYF; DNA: TGTGCCACCAGCAGAGAAGAACCGGGACTCTCACCCCCCGAGCAGTACTTC
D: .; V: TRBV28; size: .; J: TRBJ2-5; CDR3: CASSTKSSVQETQYF; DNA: TGTGCCAGCAGCACGAAGTCCAGCGTCCAAGAGACCCAATACTTC
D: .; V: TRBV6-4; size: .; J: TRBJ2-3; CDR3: CASSEGGVPDTQYF; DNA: TGTGCCAGCAGTGAAGGCGGGGTCCCAGATACGCAGTATTTT
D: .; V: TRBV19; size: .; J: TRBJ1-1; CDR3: CASSRGLEAFF; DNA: TGTGCCAGTAGTCGCGGACTTGAAGCTTTCTTT
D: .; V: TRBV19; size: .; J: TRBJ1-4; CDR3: CASRAETNEKLFF; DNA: TGTGCCAGTAGGGCGGAAACCAATGAAAAACTGTTTTTT
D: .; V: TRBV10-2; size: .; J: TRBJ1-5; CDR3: CASSFRGDSNQPQHF; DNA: TGCGCCAGCAGTTTCAGGGGTGATAGCAATCAGCCCCAGCATTTT
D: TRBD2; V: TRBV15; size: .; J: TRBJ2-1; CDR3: CATSSPAGGPYNEQFF; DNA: TGTGCCACCAGCAGCCCAGCGGGAGGCCCCTACAATGAGCAGTTCTTC
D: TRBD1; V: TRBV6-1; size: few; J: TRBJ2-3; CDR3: CASSEVTGLTDTQYF; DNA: TGTGCCAGCAGTGAAGTGACAGGGTTAACAGATACGCAGTATTTT
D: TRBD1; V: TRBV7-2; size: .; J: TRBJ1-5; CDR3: CASSLGTGGGQPQHF; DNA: TGTGCCAGCAGCTTAGGGACAGGGGGCGGTCAGCCCCAGCATTTT
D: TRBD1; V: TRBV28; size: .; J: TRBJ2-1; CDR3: CASSPSRQGIYNEQFF; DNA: TGTGCCAGCAGTCCATCAAGACAGGGTATTTACAATGAGCAGTTCTTC
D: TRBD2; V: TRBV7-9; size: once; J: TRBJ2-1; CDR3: CSSSLYLGTSGNHEQFF; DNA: TGTTCCAGCAGCTTATATCTGGGGACTAGCGGGAATCATGAGCAGTTCTTC
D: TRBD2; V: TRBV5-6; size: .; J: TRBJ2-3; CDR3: CASSFTGLAGETDTQYF; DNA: TGTGCCAGCAGCTTTACGGGACTAGCGGGAGAAACAGATACGCAGTATTTT
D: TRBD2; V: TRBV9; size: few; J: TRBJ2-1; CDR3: CASTRLAAPNEQFF; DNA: TGTGCCAGCACCAGACTAGCGGCTCCGAATGAGCAGTTCTTC
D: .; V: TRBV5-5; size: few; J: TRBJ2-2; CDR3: CASSSGTGELFF; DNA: TGTGCCAGCAGCTCGGGCACCGGGGAGCTGTTTTTT
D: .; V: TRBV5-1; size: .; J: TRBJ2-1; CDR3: CASSLAGNWDNEQFF; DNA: TGCGCCAGCAGCTTGGCGGGTAATTGGGACAATGAGCAGTTCTTC
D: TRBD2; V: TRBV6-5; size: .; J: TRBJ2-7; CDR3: CASSFSTSGSYEQYF; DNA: TGTGCCAGCAGTTTCTCGACTAGCGGGAGTTACGAGCAGTACTTC
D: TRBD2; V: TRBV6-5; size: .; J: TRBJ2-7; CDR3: CASSYSSGTRAYEQYF; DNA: TGTGCCAGCAGTTACTCCTCCGGGACTAGGGCCTACGAGCAGTACTTC
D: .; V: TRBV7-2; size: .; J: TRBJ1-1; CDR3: CASSFVGGPTEAFF; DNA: TGTGCCAGCAGCTTCGTCGGGGGACCCACTGAAGCTTTCTTT
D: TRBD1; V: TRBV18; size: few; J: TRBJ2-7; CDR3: CASSPTGGRYEQYF; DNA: TGTGCCAGCTCACCGACAGGGGGGCGCTACGAGCAGTACTTC
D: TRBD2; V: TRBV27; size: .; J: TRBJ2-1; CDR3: CASSYASGSRNEQFF; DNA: TGTGCCAGCAGTTATGCTAGCGGGAGTCGGAATGAGCAGTTCTTC
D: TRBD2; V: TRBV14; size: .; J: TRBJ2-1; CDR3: CASSQDGRRLAGANEQFF; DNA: TGTGCCAGCAGCCAAGATGGGCGTCGGCTAGCGGGAGCGAATGAGCAGTTCTTC
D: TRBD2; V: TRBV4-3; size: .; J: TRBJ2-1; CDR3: CASSHGLAGTEQFF; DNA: TGCGCCAGCAGCCACGGACTAGCGGGGACGGAGCAGTTCTTC
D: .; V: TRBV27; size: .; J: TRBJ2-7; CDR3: CASSLSAGAYNGISDEQYF; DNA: TGTGCCAGCAGTCTATCGGCAGGGGCCTATAACGGAATTTCAGACGAGCAGTACTTC
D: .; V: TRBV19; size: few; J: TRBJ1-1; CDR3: CASSIQGSRTEAFF; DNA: TGTGCCAGTAGTATACAGGGTTCTAGAACTGAAGCTTTCTTT
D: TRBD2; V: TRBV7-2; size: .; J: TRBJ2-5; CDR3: CARSLAGGSPPETQYF; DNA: TGTGCCCGCAGCCTAGCGGGAGGCTCCCCCCCGGAGACCCAGTACTTC
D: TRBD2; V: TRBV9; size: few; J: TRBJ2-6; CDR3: CASSVGLAGAGANVLTF; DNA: TGTGCCAGCAGCGTAGGACTAGCGGGAGCTGGGGCCAACGTCCTGACTTTC
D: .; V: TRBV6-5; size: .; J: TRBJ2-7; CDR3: CASSDFQGGFEQYF; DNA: TGTGCCAGCAGTGACTTCCAGGGGGGCTTCGAGCAGTACTTC
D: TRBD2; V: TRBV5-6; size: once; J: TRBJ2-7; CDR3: CASSGSSGNIYSYEQYF; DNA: TGTGCCAGCAGCGGGTCTAGCGGGAATATTTACTCCTACGAGCAGTACTTC
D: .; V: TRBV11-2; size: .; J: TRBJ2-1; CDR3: CASTGFNEQFF; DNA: TGTGCCAGCACAGGGTTTAATGAGCAGTTCTTC
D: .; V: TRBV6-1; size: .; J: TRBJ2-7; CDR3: CASSNDGDEQYF; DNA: TGTGCCAGCAGTAATGACGGAGACGAGCAGTACTTC
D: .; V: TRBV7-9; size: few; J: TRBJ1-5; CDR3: CASSSTPGQGRFNQPQHF; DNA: TGTGCCAGCAGCTCGACCCCGGGGCAGGGGCGTTTCAATCAGCCCCAGCATTTT
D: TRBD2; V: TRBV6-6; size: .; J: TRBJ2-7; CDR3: CASSGLAGVFYEQYF; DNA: TGTGCCAGCAGTGGACTAGCGGGAGTATTCTACGAGCAGTACTTC
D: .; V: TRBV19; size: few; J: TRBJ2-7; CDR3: CASSSPGLPGYEQYF; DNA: TGTGCCAGTAGTTCCCCCGGACTGCCGGGATACGAGCAGTACTTC
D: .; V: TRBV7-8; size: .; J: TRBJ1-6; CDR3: CASSLESSYNSPLHF; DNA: TGTGCCAGCAGCTTAGAGAGCTCCTATAATTCACCCCTCCACTTT
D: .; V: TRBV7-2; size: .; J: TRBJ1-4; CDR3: CASSLERDATNEKLFF; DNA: TGTGCCAGCAGCTTGGAGAGAGACGCAACTAATGAAAAACTGTTTTTT
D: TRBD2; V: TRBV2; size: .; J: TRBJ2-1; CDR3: CASSEDLADNEQFF; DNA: TGTGCCAGCAGTGAAGATCTAGCGGACAATGAGCAGTTCTTC
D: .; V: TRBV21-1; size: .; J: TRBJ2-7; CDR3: CASSSPRLAGPSYEQYF; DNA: TGTGCCAGCAGCTCCCCGAGGCTAGCGGGACCTTCCTACGAGCAGTACTTC
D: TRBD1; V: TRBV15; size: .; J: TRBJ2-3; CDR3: CATSPSRGQGTDTQYF; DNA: TGTGCCACCAGCCCGAGTAGGGGACAGGGTACAGATACGCAGTATTTT
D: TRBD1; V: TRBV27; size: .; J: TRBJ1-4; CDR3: CASSLLGQSILNEKLFF; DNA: TGTGCCAGCAGTTTACTGGGACAGAGCATTCTTAATGAAAAACTGTTTTTT
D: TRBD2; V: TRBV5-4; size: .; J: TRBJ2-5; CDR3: CASSGTSGTAQYF; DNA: TGTGCCAGCAGCGGGACTAGCGGCACAGCCCAGTACTTC
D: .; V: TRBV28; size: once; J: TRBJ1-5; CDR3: CASREQKSNQPQHF; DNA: TGTGCCAGCAGGGAACAGAAGAGCAATCAGCCCCAGCATTTT
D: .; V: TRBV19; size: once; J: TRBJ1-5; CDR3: CASTGTPDWTQHF; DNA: TGTGCCAGTACCGGGACTCCCGACTGGACCCAGCATTTT